This T cell receptor (beta chain) was recovered during a study of blood T cell repertoires in COVID-19. For the study at large: Researchers got acute and convalescent COVID-19 samples from the United States, Italy and Spain. PBMCs, B-cell-depleted T cells, or T cells provided the cDNA or gDNA that made up the material.

The CDR3 has 15 residues. The participants were between roughly 18 and 100 years old and came from under 25 US areas. Exposed enrollees encountered a COVID-19 case at some point within 2 weeks before study entry. This table comes from immunoSEQ multiplex PCR, and its TCRdb copy is limited to in-frame clones, with some not included. The table has 200,000 to 250,000 clones, approximately 88% seen once; the top ten hold around 3.8%. The rearrangement links TRBV12-1 to TRBJ2-7; the table gives TRBD2 as D, unverified against the DNA. TRBV12-1 is deemed a pseudogene. The source is a woman in her 30s who had been exposed to COVID-19. Sequencing input: PBMCs or T cells enriched from blood (not recorded which). The chain's CDR3 is CASSSIGLLAFEQYF. CDR3 DNA sequence: TGTGCCAGCAGCTCGATAGGACTATTAGCCTTCGAGCAGTACTTC.